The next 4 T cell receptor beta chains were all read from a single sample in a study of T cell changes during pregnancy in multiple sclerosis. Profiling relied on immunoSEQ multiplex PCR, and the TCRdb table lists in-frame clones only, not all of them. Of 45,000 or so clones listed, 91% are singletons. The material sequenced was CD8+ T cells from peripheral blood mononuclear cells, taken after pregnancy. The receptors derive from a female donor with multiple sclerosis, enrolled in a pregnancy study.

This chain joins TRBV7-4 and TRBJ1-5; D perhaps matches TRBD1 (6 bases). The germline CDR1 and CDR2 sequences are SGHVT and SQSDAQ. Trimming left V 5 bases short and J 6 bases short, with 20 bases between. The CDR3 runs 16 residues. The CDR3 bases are TGTGCCAGCAGCCCGTGTGGGGGCCCTTTTGGTCAGCCCCAGCATTTT. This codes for CASSPCGGPFGQPQHF. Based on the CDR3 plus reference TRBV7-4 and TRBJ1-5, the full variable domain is GAGVSQSPRYKVAKRGRDVALRCDSISGHVTLYWYRQTLGQGSEVLTYSQSDAQRDKSGRPSGRFSAERPERSVSTLKIQRTEQGDSAVYLCASSPCGGPFGQPQHFGDGTRLSIL.

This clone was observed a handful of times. CDR3 DNA: TGCAGCGTTGAAGGGGCAGGGGGCACCGGGGAGCTGTTTTTT. It yields the protein CSVEGAGGTGELFF. V is TRBV29-1 and J is TRBJ2-2; 7 bases map to TRBD1. The CDR3 length is 14 residues. V lost 1 base, J lost 4 bases, and 3 bases stayed unmatched. Per germline, CDR1 SQVTM and CDR2 ANQGSEA.

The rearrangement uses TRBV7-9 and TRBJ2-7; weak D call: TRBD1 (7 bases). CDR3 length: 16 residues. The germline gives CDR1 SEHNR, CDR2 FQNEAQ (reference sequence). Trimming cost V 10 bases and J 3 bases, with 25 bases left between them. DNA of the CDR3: TGTGCCACCCAGGGGTTTGGAGGGGGCTTCTTCTACGAGCAGTACTTC. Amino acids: CATQGFGGGFFYEQYF.

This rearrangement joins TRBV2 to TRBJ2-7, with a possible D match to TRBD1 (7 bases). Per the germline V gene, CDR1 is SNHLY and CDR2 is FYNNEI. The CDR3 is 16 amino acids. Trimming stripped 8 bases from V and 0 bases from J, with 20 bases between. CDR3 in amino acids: CASRGPIDRASYEQYF. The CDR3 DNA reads TGTGCCAGCCGGGGGCCAATCGACAGGGCCTCCTACGAGCAGTACTTC.